Below, 27 T cell receptor beta chains from the same sample are listed, as sequenced in a study of response to subunit inactivated influenza vaccine. MiXCR was run by TCRdb on the RT-PCR reads, yielding one entry per CDR3 protein. The sample records a few hundred thousand distinct CDR3 sequences, roughly 22% being singletons. The sample was PBMCs from blood, taken 21 months after vaccination. These receptor sequences come from a man between 50 and 69 years old who received an inactivated influenza vaccine.

Written as DNA, the CDR3 is TGTGCCACTAAAGGGGACGTGAACACTGAAGCTTTCTTT. Amino acid sequence: CATKGDVNTEAFF. This chain uses TRBV6-6 with TRBJ1-1, with D tentatively TRBD1 (5 bases). With 10 bases removed from V and 0 bases from J, the gap between germline ends came to 12 bases. The CDR3 has 13 amino acids. Germline CDR1 and CDR2: MNHNY and SVGAGI (reference sequence).

V usage is TRBV29-1 and J usage is TRBJ2-3, with TRBD2 identical over 7 bases. The trim removed 5 bases at V and 0 bases at J, leaving 14 bases unmatched. Germline CDR1 reads SQVTM; CDR2 reads ANQGSEA. The CDR3 consists of 17 residues. CDR3 protein: CSVFKSGISTSTDTQYF. As DNA, the CDR3 is TGCAGCGTTTTCAAAAGCGGGATCAGTACTAGCACAGATACGCAGTATTTT.

The chain employs TRBV18 and TRBJ1-2; D gene uncertain. The V end was cut by 3 bases, the J end by 1 base, with 9 bases between. This CDR3 region has 14 residues. CDR1 is KGHSH, CDR2 LQKENI, per germline. The CDR3 nucleotides are TGTGCCAGCTCACCGACGGAGCTTAACTATGGCTACACCTTC. Amino acids: CASSPTELNYGYTF. Filled out from reference TRBV18 and TRBJ1-2, the complete variable domain reads NAGVMQNPRHLVRRRGQEARLRCSPMKGHSHVYWYRQLPEEGLKFMVYLQKENIIDESGMPKERFSAEFPKEGPSILRIQQVVRGDSAAYFCASSPTELNYGYTFGSGTRLTVV.

The chain has TRBV2 and TRBJ2-1; D might be TRBD2 (5 bases). The germline V gene has CDR1 SNHLY and CDR2 FYNNEI. The CDR3 runs to 16 residues. V lost 6 bases and J 0 bases, leaving 15 bases between the germline ends. The CDR3 loop is CASSEIALSSYNEQFF. The CDR3 nucleotides are TGTGCCAGCAGCGAGATAGCGTTGAGCTCCTACAATGAGCAGTTCTTC.

As to this clonotype: Germline is not matched at one junction end, which may reflect a read error. The chain carries TRBV4-3 and TRBJ2-1, with TRBD1 matching 8 bases. Germline values: CDR1 LGHNA, CDR2 YSLEER. This CDR3 contains 16 residues. CDR3 sequence reads: CASSFNPDRAYNEQFF. CDR3 nucleotide sequence: TGCGCCAGCAGCTTTAACCCGGACAGGGCCTATAATGAGCAGTTCTTC.

This clonotype was seen a few times. The chain joins TRBV6-5 to TRBJ2-7; TRBD2 matches at 11 bases. CDR1 MNHEY and CDR2 SVGAGI come from the germline V gene. The ends lost 2 bases at V and 0 bases at J; junction bases unmatched: 3. The CDR3 has 16 residues. The CDR3 DNA sequence: TGTGCCAGCAGTTACGGGACTAGCGGACTCTCCTACGAGCAGTACTTC. Translating it yields CASSYGTSGLSYEQYF.

J is TRBJ1-3 and V is TRBV20-1; D uncertain. CDR1 and CDR2 from the germline V gene are DFQATT and SNEGSKA (reference sequence). The CDR3 contains 14 residues. Trimming removed 1 base at V and 3 bases at J, with 10 bases between. The CDR3 region has the DNA TGCAGTGCTAGAGTTCCCGGGGATGGAAACACCATATATTTT. Translating gives CSARVPGDGNTIYF.

The V call is TRBV20-1, the J call TRBJ1-1; D perhaps matches TRBD1 (5 bases). V gave up 1 base and J gave up 11 bases, with 11 bases separating them. The germline V gene encodes CDR1 DFQATT and CDR2 SNEGSKA (reference sequence). CDR3 length: 11 residues. The CDR3 DNA reads as TGCAGTGCTAGAGGTTCAGGGATTGCTTTCTTT. It translates to CSARGSGIAFF.

In its sample, this clonotype was seen a few times. The chain uses TRBV28 and TRBJ1-6, with D possibly being TRBD1 (6 bases). The germline V and J ends were trimmed by 6 bases and 8 bases, with 14 bases remaining between them. The germline CDR1 and CDR2 sequences are MDHEN and SYDVKM. This CDR3 is built from 14 residues. CDR3 amino acids: CASSLSGEYSPLHF. CDR3 in DNA: TGTGCCAGCAGCCTCTCAGGGGAATATTCACCCCTCCACTTT.

The chain recombines TRBV7-2 with TRBJ1-1; no reliable D call. V lost 3 bases and J 7 bases, leaving 15 bases between the germline ends. CDR1 and CDR2 (germline): SGHTA, FQGNSA. This CDR3 has 14 residues. The CDR3 DNA is TGTGCCAGCAGCTTGGGGAGGGCGGTCGGTGAAGCTTTCTTT. Residues: CASSLGRAVGEAFF.

This clonotype was detected only a few times. The chain carries TRBV5-1 and TRBJ1-1, with no clear D. CDR3 size: 16 residues. Trimming took off 0 bases at V and 4 bases at J, with 16 bases between the two ends. The V gene's germline CDR1 is SGHRS and CDR2 YFSETQ. CDR3 protein: CASSLGPQTGFTEAFF. DNA of the CDR3: TGCGCCAGCAGCTTGGGACCCCAAACGGGGTTCACTGAAGCTTTCTTT. Drawing the rest from reference TRBV5-1 and TRBJ1-1, the complete variable domain is KAGVTQTPRYLIKTRGQQVTLSCSPISGHRSVSWYQQTPGQGLQFLFEYFSETQRNKGNFPGRFSGRQFSNSRSEMNVSTLELGDSALYLCASSLGPQTGFTEAFFGQGTRLTVV.

V usage is TRBV29-1 and J usage is TRBJ2-5; 9 bases fit TRBD1. This CDR3 spans 12 amino acids. The V and J ends lost 3 bases and 7 bases, in that order; junction bases with no gene match: 3. The germline V gene has CDR1 SQVTM and CDR2 ANQGSEA. The CDR3 here is CSVEGQGLTQYF. Here the CDR3 DNA reads TGCAGCGTTGAGGGACAGGGATTGACCCAGTACTTC. Full variable domain (remainder filled in from reference TRBV29-1 and TRBJ2-5): SAVISQKPSRDICQRGTSLTIQCQVDSQVTMMFWYRQQPGQSLTLIATANQGSEATYESGFVIDKFPISRPNLTFSTLTVSNMSPEDSSIYLCSVEGQGLTQYFGPGTRLLVL.

This clonotype has at least ten counts. The CDR3 is CASRYFNEQFF. CDR3 sequence (DNA): TGCGCCAGCAGGTATTTTAATGAGCAGTTCTTC. This chain uses TRBV5-1 with TRBJ2-1; D is unresolved. Germline V CDR1 and CDR2: SGHRS, YFSETQ. CDR3 length: 11 amino acids. The germline V and J ends were trimmed by 5 bases and 7 bases, with 7 bases remaining between them. The full variable domain, in which reference TRBV5-1 and TRBJ2-1 provide the parts outside the CDR3, is KAGVTQTPRYLIKTRGQQVTLSCSPISGHRSVSWYQQTPGQGLQFLFEYFSETQRNKGNFPGRFSGRQFSNSRSEMNVSTLELGDSALYLCASRYFNEQFFGPGTRLTVL.

The V and J genes are TRBV12-3 or TRBV12-4 and TRBJ2-1; 9 nucleotides match TRBD2. This CDR3 has 16 residues. V lost 6 bases to trimming and J lost 3 bases; unmatched junction nucleotides: 9. The CDR3 nucleotides read TGTGCCAGCAGGTATGGGACTAGCCTCATCTACAATGAGCAGTTCTTC. Its protein is CASRYGTSLIYNEQFF.

This clonotype was seen a handful of times. The J gene is TRBJ2-3, the V gene TRBV5-1; weak D call: TRBD1 (5 bases). Germline CDR1 SGHRS, CDR2 YFSETQ. The V gene lost 5 bases and the J gene lost 5 bases, with 12 bases spanning the gap. CDR3 length: 13 amino acids. CDR3 nucleotides: TGCGCCAGCAGGGGCAGGGATAAAGATACGCAGTATTTT. Translation: CASRGRDKDTQYF.

This clonotype was recorded a few times. The chain carries TRBV12-3 or TRBV12-4 and TRBJ1-3; 7 nucleotides line up with TRBD1. CDR3 length: 14 residues. V was clipped by 3 bases and J by 7 bases; unmatched bases: 6. This CDR3 is CASSFSTTGNTIYF. The DNA for the CDR3 is TGTGCCAGCAGTTTTTCGACGACAGGGAACACCATATATTTT.

This clonotype occurred a few times. The genes are TRBV20-1 and TRBJ2-5; no clear D gene. V lost 0 bases to trimming and J lost 1 base, with 18 bases between them. Looked up from germline, CDR1 is DFQATT and CDR2 is SNEGSKA (reference sequence). CDR3 length equals 17 residues. In DNA form, the CDR3 reads TGCAGTGCTAGAGATCTTTTTACAGTAGCCTTCCAAGAGACCCAGTACTTC. Its protein product is CSARDLFTVAFQETQYF.

The CDR3 coding sequence is TGTGCCAGCAGTTATATCCGACTAGCGGGGACGTATACGCAGTATTTT. It is translated as CASSYIRLAGTYTQYF. This rearrangement joins TRBV6-5 to TRBJ2-3, with 11 nucleotides matching TRBD2. CDR3 length: 16 residues. CDR1 and CDR2 from the germline V gene are MNHEY and SVGAGI. J was trimmed by 7 bases and V by 3 bases; bases with no gene match: 9.

This chain connects TRBV29-1 to TRBJ1-4; D uncertain. The CDR3 runs 14 residues. The germline V gene has CDR1 SQVTM and CDR2 ANQGSEA. The V and J ends lost 6 bases and 8 bases respectively, with 19 bases between them. The CDR3, as DNA: TGCAGCGTCGCCACCGCGGGTTCGCGGGAAAAACTGTTTTTT. Translating gives CSVATAGSREKLFF.

V gene TRBV12-3 or TRBV12-4 combines with J gene TRBJ1-1; 8 positions agree with TRBD1. This CDR3 is 19 amino acids long. V shed 5 bases, J shed 1 base, and the junction held 18 bases outside the gene matches. The CDR3 is CASSGLSQGAHLRNTEAFF. The CDR3 nucleotides read TGTGCCAGCAGTGGACTATCCCAGGGGGCACATTTACGGAACACTGAAGCTTTCTTT.

This clonotype was observed at least ten times. The V call is TRBV20-1, the J call TRBJ1-1; 12 nucleotides agree with TRBD1. The CDR3 length is 17 residues. The J segment lost 4 bases and the V segment lost 5 bases, leaving 14 bases of the junction unmatched. Germline values: CDR1 DFQATT, CDR2 SNEGSKA (reference sequence). The CDR3 sequence is CSAQIAGTGGRGTEAFF. In DNA form, the CDR3 reads TGCAGTGCTCAGATCGCCGGGACAGGGGGCCGGGGCACTGAAGCTTTCTTT.

This clonotype has a count of ten or more. The chain is built from TRBV7-9 and TRBJ1-2; tentative D call: TRBD1 (6 bases). Germline CDR1 is SEHNR and CDR2 is FQNEAQ (reference sequence). CDR3 length equals 16 residues. V was trimmed by 0 bases and J by 5 bases, leaving 16 bases between them. This CDR3 reads CASSLATGKGRYGYTF. CDR3 DNA sequence: TGTGCCAGCAGCTTAGCAACAGGGAAGGGGAGGTATGGCTACACCTTC.

This chain uses TRBV9 with TRBJ1-3; D gene uncertain. Germline V gene lookup returns CDR1 SGDLS and CDR2 YYNGEE. Trimming removed 9 bases from V and 4 bases from J, with 8 bases in between. The CDR3 extends over 11 amino acids. CDR3 sequence (DNA): TGTGCCACCTCACGGGGAAACACCATATATTTT. It is translated as CATSRGNTIYF.

The genes are TRBV6-2 or TRBV6-3 and TRBJ2-2; TRBD1 aligns across 8 bases. Germline V gives CDR1 MNHEY, CDR2 SVGEGT. The CDR3 consists of 16 residues. The ends lost 6 bases at V and 4 bases at J; junction bases unmatched: 10. CDR3 sequence reads: CASSHRTGRGTGELFF. The CDR3 bases are TGTGCCAGCAGCCATCGGACAGGGCGAGGCACCGGGGAGCTGTTTTTT.

The chain recombines TRBV6-1 with TRBJ1-1; 9 bases line up with TRBD1. V shed 6 bases and J 1 base; nucleotides not matched to a gene: 6. The germline V gene has CDR1 MNHNS and CDR2 SASEGT. This CDR3 is built from 15 residues. CDR3 sequence: CASRASGQGNTEAFF. CDR3 DNA sequence: TGTGCCAGCAGGGCTTCGGGACAGGGGAACACTGAAGCTTTCTTT.

The J gene is TRBJ1-1, the V gene TRBV5-1; D is possibly TRBD1 (6 bases). Germline V CDR1 and CDR2: SGHRS, YFSETQ. The CDR3 extends over 16 amino acids. Trimming stripped 7 bases from V and 5 bases from J, with 24 bases between. CDR3 sequence (DNA): TGCGCCAGCCGCGGCTCCCGGGGGGGGCTGAGTACTGAAGCTTTCTTT. Encoded protein: CASRGSRGGLSTEAFF.

At least ten counts were recorded for this clonotype. This chain links TRBV6-2 or TRBV6-3 with TRBJ1-1; D not resolved. Per the germline V gene, CDR1 is MNHEY and CDR2 is SVGEGT. The V end lost 0 bases, the J end lost 0 bases, and 11 bases lay between the germline ends. The CDR3 consists of 16 residues. For the CDR3, the DNA is TGTGCCAGCAGTTACTCGTGGGGAACGATGAACACTGAAGCTTTCTTT. It codes for CASSYSWGTMNTEAFF.